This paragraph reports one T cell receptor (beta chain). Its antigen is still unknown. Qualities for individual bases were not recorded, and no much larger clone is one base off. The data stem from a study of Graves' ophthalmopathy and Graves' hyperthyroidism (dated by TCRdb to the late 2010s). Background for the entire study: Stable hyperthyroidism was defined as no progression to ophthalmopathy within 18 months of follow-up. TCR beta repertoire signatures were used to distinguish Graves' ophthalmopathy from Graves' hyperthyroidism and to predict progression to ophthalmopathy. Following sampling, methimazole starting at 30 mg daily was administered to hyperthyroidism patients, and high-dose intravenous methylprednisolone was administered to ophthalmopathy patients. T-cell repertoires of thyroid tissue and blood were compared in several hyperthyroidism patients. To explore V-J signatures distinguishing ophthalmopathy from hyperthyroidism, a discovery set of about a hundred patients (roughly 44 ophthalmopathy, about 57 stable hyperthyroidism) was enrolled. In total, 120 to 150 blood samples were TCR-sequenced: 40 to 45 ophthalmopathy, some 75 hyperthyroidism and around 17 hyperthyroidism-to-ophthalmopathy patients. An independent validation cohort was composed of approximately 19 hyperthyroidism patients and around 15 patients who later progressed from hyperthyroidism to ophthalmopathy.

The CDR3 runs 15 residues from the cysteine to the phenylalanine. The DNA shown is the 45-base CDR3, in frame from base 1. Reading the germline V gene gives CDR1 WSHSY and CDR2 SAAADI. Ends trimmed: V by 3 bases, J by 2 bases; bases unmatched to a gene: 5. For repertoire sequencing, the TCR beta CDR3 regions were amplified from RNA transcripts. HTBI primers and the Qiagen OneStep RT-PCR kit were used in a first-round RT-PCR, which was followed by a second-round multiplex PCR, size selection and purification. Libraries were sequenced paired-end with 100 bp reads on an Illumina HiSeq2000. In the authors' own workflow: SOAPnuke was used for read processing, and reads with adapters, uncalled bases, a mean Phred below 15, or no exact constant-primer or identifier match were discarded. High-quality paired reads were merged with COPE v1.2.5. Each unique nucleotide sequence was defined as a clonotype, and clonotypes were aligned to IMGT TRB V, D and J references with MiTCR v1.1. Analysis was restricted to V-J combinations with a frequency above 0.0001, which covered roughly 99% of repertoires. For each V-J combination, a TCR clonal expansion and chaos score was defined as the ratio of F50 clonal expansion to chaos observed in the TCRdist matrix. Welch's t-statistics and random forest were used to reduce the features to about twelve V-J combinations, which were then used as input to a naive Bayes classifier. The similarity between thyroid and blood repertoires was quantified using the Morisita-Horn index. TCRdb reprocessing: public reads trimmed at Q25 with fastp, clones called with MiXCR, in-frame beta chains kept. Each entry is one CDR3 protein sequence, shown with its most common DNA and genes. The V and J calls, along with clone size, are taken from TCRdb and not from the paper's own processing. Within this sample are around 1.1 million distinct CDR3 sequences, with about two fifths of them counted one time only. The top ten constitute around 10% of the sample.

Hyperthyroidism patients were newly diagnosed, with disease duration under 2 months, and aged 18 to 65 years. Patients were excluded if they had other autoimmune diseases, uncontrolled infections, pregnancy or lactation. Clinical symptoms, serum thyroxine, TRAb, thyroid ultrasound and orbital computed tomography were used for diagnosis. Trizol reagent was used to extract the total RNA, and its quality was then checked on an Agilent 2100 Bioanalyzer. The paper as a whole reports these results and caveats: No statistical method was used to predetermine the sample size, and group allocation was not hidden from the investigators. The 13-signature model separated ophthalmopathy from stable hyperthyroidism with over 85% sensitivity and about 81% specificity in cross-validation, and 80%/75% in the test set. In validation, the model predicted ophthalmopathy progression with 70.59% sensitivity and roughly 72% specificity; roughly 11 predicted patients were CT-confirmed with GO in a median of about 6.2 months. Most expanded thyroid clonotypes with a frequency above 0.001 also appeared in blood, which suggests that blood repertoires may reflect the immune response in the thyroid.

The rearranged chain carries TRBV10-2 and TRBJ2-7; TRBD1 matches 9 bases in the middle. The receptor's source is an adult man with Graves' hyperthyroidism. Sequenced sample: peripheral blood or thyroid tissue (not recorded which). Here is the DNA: TGCGCCAGCAGTGACTGGGACAGGGATCCCTACGAGCAGTACTTC. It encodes CASSDWDRDPYEQYF.